This is a list of T cell receptor beta chains from one sample in a study of T cell responses to AZD1222 COVID-19 vaccine. Sequencing was performed with immunoSEQ multiplex PCR; in TCRdb, only in-frame clones are kept and a portion is missing. The repertoire holds 90,000 to 150,000 clones, with about 85% as singletons. Sequenced material: peripheral blood, taken on day 0 of AZD1222 vaccination. The source is an adult in good health. The CDR3 runs from the conserved cysteine through the conserved F or W. D genes are given only for firm matches. Part of the rows lack a size; the others show once, few, many or a class for expanded clones.

CDR3 length	J gene	D gene	V gene	clone size	CDR3 protein	CDR3 DNA
13	TRBJ2-7	.	TRBV7-9	few	CASSLPGSYEQYF	TGTGCCAGCAGCTTACCGGGATCCTACGAGCAGTACTTC
11	TRBJ2-5	TRBD2	TRBV20-1	.	CSASGGETQYF	TGCAGTGCTAGCGGGGGGGAGACCCAGTACTTC
15	TRBJ2-3	TRBD1	TRBV7-8	.	CASSGTGGNWDTQYF	TGTGCCAGCAGCGGGACAGGGGGTAATTGGGATACGCAGTATTTT
15	TRBJ2-2	.	TRBV5-4	.	CASSIGLDDTGELFF	TGTGCCAGCAGTATCGGCCTGGACGACACCGGGGAGCTGTTTTTT
14	TRBJ1-5	.	TRBV30	.	CAWSRGAQGQPQHF	TGTGCCTGGAGTAGGGGGGCCCAGGGTCAGCCCCAGCATTTT
15	TRBJ2-7	TRBD1	TRBV7-2	.	CASSASGTGFGEQYF	TGTGCCAGCAGCGCGTCCGGGACAGGGTTTGGCGAGCAGTACTTC
14	TRBJ1-2	.	TRBV18	once	CASSPLPEFSGYTF	TGTGCCAGCTCACCCTTGCCAGAGTTTTCAGGCTACACCTTC
15	TRBJ1-6	TRBD1	TRBV7-2	few	CASSYRTGANSPLHF	TGTGCCAGCAGCTACCGGACAGGGGCTAATTCACCCCTCCACTTT
12	TRBJ2-5	.	TRBV5-8	.	CASSLEGKTQYF	TGTGCCAGCAGCTTGGAGGGGAAGACCCAGTACTTC
13	TRBJ2-3	.	TRBV4-1	.	CASSQGRDGTQYF	TGCGCCAGCAGCCAAGGACGGGACGGTACGCAGTATTTT
16	TRBJ2-3	TRBD2	TRBV9	.	CASSDLAGGPTDTQYF	TGTGCCAGCAGCGACTTAGCGGGGGGCCCCACAGATACGCAGTATTTT
18	TRBJ2-2	TRBD2	TRBV3-1/TRBV3-2	.	CASSPGVGLAGESGELFF	TGTGCCAGCAGCCCAGGTGTGGGACTAGCGGGGGAGTCCGGGGAGCTGTTTTTT
13	TRBJ1-1	.	TRBV25-1	once	CASSESGRDEAFF	TGTGCCAGCAGTGAATCCGGCAGGGACGAAGCTTTCTTT